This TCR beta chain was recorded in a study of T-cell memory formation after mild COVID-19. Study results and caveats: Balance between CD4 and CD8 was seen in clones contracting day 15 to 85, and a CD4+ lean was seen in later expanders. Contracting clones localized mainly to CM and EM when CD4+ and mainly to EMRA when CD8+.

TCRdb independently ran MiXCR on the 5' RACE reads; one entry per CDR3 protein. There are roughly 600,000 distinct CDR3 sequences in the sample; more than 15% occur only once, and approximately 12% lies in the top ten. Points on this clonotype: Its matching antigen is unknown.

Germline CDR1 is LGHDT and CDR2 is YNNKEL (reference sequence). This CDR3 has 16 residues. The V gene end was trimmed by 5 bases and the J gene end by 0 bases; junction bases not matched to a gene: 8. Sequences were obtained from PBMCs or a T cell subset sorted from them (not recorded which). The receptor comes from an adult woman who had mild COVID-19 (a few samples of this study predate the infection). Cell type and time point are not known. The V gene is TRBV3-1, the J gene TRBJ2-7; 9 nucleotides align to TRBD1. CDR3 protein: CASSVTGGLSSYEQYF. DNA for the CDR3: TGTGCCAGCAGCGTAACAGGGGGCTTGAGCTCCTACGAGCAGTACTTC.